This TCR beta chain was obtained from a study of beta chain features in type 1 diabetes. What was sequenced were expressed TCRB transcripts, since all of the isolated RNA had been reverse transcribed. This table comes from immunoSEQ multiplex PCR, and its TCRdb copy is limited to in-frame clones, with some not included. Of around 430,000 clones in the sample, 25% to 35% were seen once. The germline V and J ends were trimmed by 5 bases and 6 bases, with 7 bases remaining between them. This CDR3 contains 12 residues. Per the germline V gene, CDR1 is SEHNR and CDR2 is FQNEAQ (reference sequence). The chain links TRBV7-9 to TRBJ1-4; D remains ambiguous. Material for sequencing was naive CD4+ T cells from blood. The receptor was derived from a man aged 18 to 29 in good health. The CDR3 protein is CASSLTHEKLFF. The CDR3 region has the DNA TGTGCCAGCAGCCTGACGCATGAAAAACTGTTTTTT.